The T cell receptor beta chain described here comes from a study of Ad26.COV2.S vaccination and SARS-CoV-2 variants. The wider study: Administration of Ad26.COV2.S was intramuscular, either once or twice 56 days apart.

Clones were read by immunoSEQ multiplex PCR, and TCRdb kept only the in-frame ones, dropping some. The table lists about 350,000 clones, about nine tenths of them singletons. The treatment is: roughly 18 received Ad26.COV2.S at low or high dose, single or two shots; roughly five received placebo; per-sample allocation not given. Day 63 after the first vaccine or placebo injection was the time point for sampling. Points on this clone: Antigen specificity is unknown.

Points from the study as a whole: It was found that vaccine and placebo recipients had similar non-spike TCR breadth. In TCR breadth and depth analyses, total T cell responses may have been underestimated.

The junction had 8 bases not matched to a gene; V was cut back by 2 bases and J by 7 bases. This CDR3 contains 15 residues. Germline V gene lookup returns CDR1 SGHTA and CDR2 FQGTGA. The chain has TRBV7-3 and TRBJ2-1, with 7 bases that match TRBD1. The sequencing here drew on peripheral blood, taken in a trial of Ad26.COV2.S vaccine versus placebo. The sequence was obtained from a person between 18 and 65 years old who received the Ad26.COV2.S COVID-19 vaccine or a placebo. The CDR3 region is CASSLVHNRGNEQFF. In DNA form, the CDR3 reads TGTGCCAGCAGCTTAGTACATAACAGGGGAAATGAGCAGTTCTTC.